The rows below give T cell receptor beta chains drawn from one sample of a study of shared clonotypes between healthy human individuals. The assay was immunoSEQ multiplex PCR, and TCRdb's table has in-frame clones only and misses some. The table shows more than 1.2 million clones, with around 98.5% occurring only once. Sequences were obtained from naive CD4+ T cells sorted from blood. These receptors were collected from a man younger than 45 in good health. CDR3s include the opening cysteine and the closing phenylalanine or tryptophan. Fields, in order: clone size, D gene, J gene, V gene, CDR3 protein, CDR3 DNA. A D gene is named only where the DNA matches it firmly. The listing skips clone size in some rows; elsewhere it reads once, few, many or a size class.

. . TRBJ2-7 TRBV5-1 CASSSYRDYEQYF TGCGCCAGCAGCTCATACAGGGATTACGAGCAGTACTTC
. . TRBJ2-7 TRBV9 CASSVAVGGSYEQYF TGTGCCAGCAGCGTAGCCGTGGGAGGCTCCTACGAGCAGTACTTC
. . TRBJ2-7 TRBV6-5 CASRTRLGDEYEQYF TGTGCCAGCCGAACCCGTCTCGGGGATGAGTACGAGCAGTACTTC
. . TRBJ1-4 TRBV7-9 CASSSTGMGEKLFF TGTGCCAGCAGCTCAACAGGGATGGGTGAAAAACTGTTTTTT
few . TRBJ1-2 TRBV25-1 CASSESRQGGYGYTF TGTGCCAGCAGTGAATCCCGGCAGGGTGGCTATGGCTACACCTTC
once TRBD2 TRBJ2-1 TRBV29-1 CSVEGEAGGVNEQFF TGCAGCGTTGAAGGAGAAGCGGGAGGCGTCAATGAGCAGTTCTTC
. TRBD2 TRBJ2-7 TRBV10-3 CAISDRREAYEQYF TGTGCCATCAGTGATCGCCGGGAGGCCTACGAGCAGTACTTC
. . TRBJ1-2 TRBV6-5 CASSYSGAGPGYTF TGTGCCAGCAGTTACTCGGGGGCCGGGCCGGGCTACACCTTC
. . TRBJ2-2 TRBV11-3 CASSRDRNTGELFF TGTGCCAGCAGCCGGGACCGTAACACCGGGGAGCTGTTTTTT
. . TRBJ1-1 TRBV2 CASKSPAEAFF TGTGCCAGCAAGTCTCCAGCTGAAGCTTTCTTT
. TRBD1 TRBJ1-5 TRBV28 CASRVILRDRGGGQPQHF TGTGCCAGCAGGGTCATCCTCCGGGACAGGGGTGGGGGTCAGCCCCAGCATTTT
. . TRBJ1-1 TRBV6-6 CASSFPVGTEAFF TGTGCCAGCAGTTTCCCGGTGGGGACTGAAGCTTTCTTT
. . TRBJ2-1 TRBV27 CASSTTGTRQFF TGTGCCAGCAGTACTACCGGGACACGGCAGTTCTTC
. TRBD1 TRBJ2-3 TRBV30 CAWSEGQVTDTQYF TGTGCCTGGAGTGAGGGACAGGTCACAGATACGCAGTATTTT
. . TRBJ2-2 TRBV6-5 CASSYQSANTGELFF TGTGCCAGCAGTTACCAGTCGGCGAACACCGGGGAGCTGTTTTTT
. TRBD1 TRBJ2-3 TRBV28 CASSHRGHFTDTQYF TGTGCCAGCAGTCACAGGGGGCATTTCACAGATACGCAGTATTTT
. TRBD1 TRBJ2-7 TRBV29-1 CSVEAVQGASEQYF TGCAGCGTTGAAGCAGTACAGGGGGCTTCCGAGCAGTACTTC
. TRBD1 TRBJ2-7 TRBV28 CASSPPDRGRSEQYF TGTGCCAGCAGTCCCCCGGACAGGGGGCGATCCGAGCAGTACTTC
. . TRBJ1-5 TRBV19 CASSALRVTSNQPQHF TGTGCCAGTAGTGCACTCAGGGTGACGAGCAATCAGCCCCAGCATTTT
once . TRBJ2-1 TRBV5-4 CASRSRSYNEQFF TGTGCCAGCAGGAGCCGCTCCTACAATGAGCAGTTCTTC
. . TRBJ2-7 TRBV11-2 CASSPMTRSYEQYF TGTGCCAGCAGCCCAATGACCCGCTCCTACGAGCAGTACTTC
. . TRBJ2-1 TRBV5-1 CASSLAGDDYNEQFF TGCGCCAGCAGCTTGGCTGGGGATGATTACAATGAGCAGTTCTTC
. . TRBJ2-1 TRBV19 CASSRKGLGNEQFF TGTGCCAGTAGTAGGAAGGGGTTGGGCAATGAGCAGTTCTTC